The clone carrying this T cell receptor (beta chain) has just a few counts. Its target is unknown. These data originate in a study of response to subunit inactivated influenza vaccine. The study's findings and limits: The authors put forward the suggestion that each seasonal influenza vaccination may bring in only a limited number of new T cells.

Germline assignment: CDR1 SGHTA and CDR2 FQGTGA. The CDR3 extends over 13 amino acids. Trimming stripped 5 bases from V and 0 bases from J, with 6 bases between. TCRdb recomputed calls from the RT-PCR reads with MiXCR, one row per CDR3 protein. The sample lists almost 600,000 distinct CDR3 sequences, 14% occurring once. The sequence came from a man between 50 and 59 years old who received an inactivated influenza vaccine. The chain joins TRBV7-3 to TRBJ2-3; D unresolved. This material consisted of PBMCs from blood, taken about 12 days after vaccination. This CDR3 is CASSMTSTDTQYF. CDR3 DNA sequence: TGTGCCAGCAGCATGACGAGCACAGATACGCAGTATTTT.